This T cell receptor beta chain is drawn from a study of T cell responses to AZD1222 COVID-19 vaccine. Whole-study results and caveats: A mostly white British donor set with more females was recruited, and clonal diversity was possibly underestimated.

To note about this clone: Its target is unknown.

Only in-frame clones appear in the TCRdb table, and some are missing; sequencing was by immunoSEQ multiplex PCR. The sample carries about 100,000 clones, more than 75% recorded once. CDR1 is MDHEN, CDR2 SYDVKM, per germline. Trimming took off 5 bases at V and 3 bases at J, with 5 bases between the two ends. The CDR3 sequence is 12 residues long. The receptor comes from an adult in good health. The V call is TRBV28, the J call TRBJ1-5; D uncertain. The starting material was peripheral blood, obtained on day 0 of MenACWY control vaccination. Here the CDR3 DNA reads TGTGCCAGCAGTCTAAACAATCAGCCCCAGCATTTT. It encodes CASSLNNQPQHF.